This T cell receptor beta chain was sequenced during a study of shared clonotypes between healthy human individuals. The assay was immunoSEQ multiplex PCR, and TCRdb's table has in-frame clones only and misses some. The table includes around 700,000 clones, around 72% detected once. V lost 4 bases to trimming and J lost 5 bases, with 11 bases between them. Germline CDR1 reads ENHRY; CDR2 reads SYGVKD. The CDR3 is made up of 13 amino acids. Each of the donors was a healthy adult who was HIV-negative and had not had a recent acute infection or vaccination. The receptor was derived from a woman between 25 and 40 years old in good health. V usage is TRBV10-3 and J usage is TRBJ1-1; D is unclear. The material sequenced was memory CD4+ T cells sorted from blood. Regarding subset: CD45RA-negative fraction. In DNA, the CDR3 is TGTGCCATCAGTGTGGACGCGAGGACTGAAGCTTTCTTT. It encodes CAISVDARTEAFF.